This T cell receptor (beta chain) was found in a study of blood T cell repertoires in COVID-19 (TCRdb year 2020). With regard to the full study: Samples from collaborators originated in the United States, Italy and Spain and spanned both the acute and convalescent phases of COVID-19. Where available, HLA class I and class II types were taken from metadata supplied by the sample provider and were not determined by assay-based typing. The repertoires were made available in a free public database intended to serve as a resource for research on the immune response to SARS-CoV-2. The prospective study material was composed of cDNA or gDNA derived from T cells, B-cell-depleted T cells, or PBMCs. Subjects who had been exposed to COVID-19, were actively infected with it, or had recovered from it provided the deeply sampled blood TCRbeta repertoires that made up the dataset. A de-identified subject ID, COVID-19 status, age in years and sex were almost always included in the sample metadata. The samples were drawn from the first 160 participants of the ongoing ImmuneRACE study and from 1,254 subjects provided by 6 global collaborators. Here is what the overall study found, with its caveats: How much clinical and demographic metadata was included differed by source and by participant, and the metadata was provided uncurated.

Participants in the prospective study were aged roughly 18 to 90 years, lived in more than 20 United States geographic areas, and enrolled through a virtual design. Cohort assignment in the prospective study relied on participant-reported clinical history from a screening survey and a study questionnaire. In the prospective study, whole blood, serum and a nasopharyngeal or oropharyngeal swab were collected from each participant by mobile phlebotomists. Over a roughly 2-month period, participants in the prospective study had the option of providing additional blood draws and questionnaires. Before DNA extraction, prospective study blood samples were shipped either frozen or at room temperature. TCRbeta CDR3 regions were amplified from genomic DNA using the immunoSEQ Assay, a bias-controlled multiplex PCR. The authors processed their data as follows. The number of nucleated cells in each sample was estimated from the amplification of reference gene primers within the assay. Sequence reads were collapsed and filtered to measure the absolute abundance of every unique TCRbeta CDR3 rearrangement. For each sample, productive Simpson clonality was calculated by taking the square root of Simpson's diversity index across productive rearrangements. TCRdb holds this immuneACCESS table with in-frame rearrangements only. Some clones are missing; in checked studies, unresolved V genes explain under half, and the rest has no known cause. V and J calls and clone size are those listed in that table; D and trimming were worked out from the DNA. The sample yields some 250,000 clones; approximately 90% were counted once. Jointly, the top ten make up about 1.2% of the sample.

The CDR3, from cysteine to phenylalanine, totals 12 residues. The sequence is cut down to CDR3 DNA, 36 bases in frame from base 1. The germline V gene encodes CDR1 GTSNPN and CDR2 SVGIG (reference sequence). Cut back by 3 bases and 0 bases, the V and J ends lie 6 bases apart. With respect to this clone: Which antigen it targets is not known. No much larger clone is present one base from it, and per-base qualities are unavailable.

Sequencing was carried out using PBMCs or T cells enriched from blood (not recorded which). The receptor was derived from a human donor in a cohort exposed to, infected with or recovered from COVID-19 (not recorded which). The donor label of this sample is uncertain. This chain is built from TRBV30 and TRBJ2-7; too little of a D gene remains to name it. The DNA reads TGTGCCTGGAGGAGGAGCTCCTACGAGCAGTACTTC. This gives the protein CAWRRSSYEQYF.